These 23 T cell receptor beta chains share one sample of origin, sequenced in a study of blood T cell repertoires in COVID-19. Produced via immunoSEQ multiplex PCR; TCRdb's table is partial and in-frame only. The table has hundreds of thousands of clones, over 80% seen once. Sequenced: peripheral blood. These TCRs come from a woman aged 45-59 years with active or convalescent COVID-19.

This chain connects TRBV5-1 to TRBJ2-1; D may be TRBD1 (6 bases). Germline V gives CDR1 SGHRS, CDR2 YFSETQ. The CDR3 is made up of 14 amino acids. Trimming stripped 1 base from V and 8 bases from J, with 13 bases between. The CDR3 region is CASSLHRARDEQFF. In DNA, the CDR3 is TGCGCCAGCAGCTTGCACAGGGCCCGGGATGAGCAGTTCTTC. Complete variable domain (other parts from reference TRBV5-1 and TRBJ2-1): KAGVTQTPRYLIKTRGQQVTLSCSPISGHRSVSWYQQTPGQGLQFLFEYFSETQRNKGNFPGRFSGRQFSNSRSEMNVSTLELGDSALYLCASSLHRARDEQFFGPGTRLTVL.

This chain uses TRBV28 with TRBJ2-2; possible D gene TRBD1, 6 bases. The CDR3 covers 14 residues. Trimming stripped 5 bases from V and 10 bases from J, with 17 bases between. CDR1 and CDR2 from the germline V gene are MDHEN and SYDVKM. CDR3 loop: CASSGRGREEELFF. Here the CDR3 DNA reads TGTGCCAGCAGTGGCAGGGGTCGTGAGGAGGAGCTGTTTTTT.

The chain employs TRBV7-9 and TRBJ2-3, with D perhaps matching TRBD2 (5 bases). Germline V gene sequence: CDR1 SEHNR, CDR2 FQNEAQ (reference sequence). The V end was cut by 10 bases, the J end by 0 bases, with 11 bases between. This CDR3 spans 13 amino acids. The CDR3 region has the DNA TGTGCCACAATTTGGACTAGCACAGATACGCAGTATTTT. Amino acid sequence: CATIWTSTDTQYF.

Only a few counts were recorded for this clone. V usage is TRBV29-1 and J usage is TRBJ1-1, with D maybe TRBD1 (6 bases). The CDR3 is 13 residues long. V lost 4 bases and J 3 bases, leaving 12 bases between the germline ends. CDR1 and CDR2 from the germline V gene are SQVTM and ANQGSEA. CDR3: CSVASGVDTEAFF. In DNA, the CDR3 is TGCAGCGTTGCCTCAGGGGTTGACACTGAAGCTTTCTTT.

This sequence joins TRBV7-2 and TRBJ2-2; D is possibly TRBD2 (5 bases). This CDR3 is built from 16 residues. The V and J ends lost 0 bases and 4 bases respectively, with 12 bases between them. CDR1 and CDR2 (germline): SGHTA, FQGNSA. In nucleotides, the CDR3 is TGTGCCAGCAGCTTAGCTCTGGCTCGGGGCACCGGGGAGCTGTTTTTT. Translating it yields CASSLALARGTGELFF.

V usage is TRBV3-1 (or the pseudogene TRBV3-2) and J usage is TRBJ1-3; 7 bases map to TRBD1. The V gene's germline CDR1 is LGHDT and CDR2 YNNKEL (reference sequence). The CDR3 is 14 residues long. After removal of 1 base from V and 11 bases from J, the junction contained 8 bases not matched to a gene. CDR3 nucleotides: TGTGCCAGCAGCCAAGGCGAGACAGGGCCTCCCATATATTTT. This encodes CASSQGETGPPIYF.

This clone occurred once. This sequence joins TRBV30 and TRBJ2-2; D possibly corresponds to TRBD1 (6 bases). Trimming took off 3 bases at V and 3 bases at J, with 8 bases between the two ends. Germline values: CDR1 GTSNPN, CDR2 SVGIG (reference sequence). The CDR3 totals 13 residues. This chain's CDR3 is CAWRRQDTGELFF. CDR3 nucleotide sequence: TGTGCCTGGAGAAGACAGGACACCGGGGAGCTGTTTTTT. Using reference TRBV30 and TRBJ2-2 for the parts outside the CDR3, the full variable domain is SQTIHQWPATLVQPVGSPLSLECTVEGTSNPNLYWYRQAAGRGLQLLFYSVGIGQISSEVPQNLSASRPQDRQFILSSKKLLLSDSGFYLCAWRRQDTGELFFGEGSRLTVL.

There are a few counts of this clone. This chain links TRBV29-1 with TRBJ1-2; TRBD1 might be the D (6 bases). The germline gives CDR1 SQVTM, CDR2 ANQGSEA. This CDR3 region has 13 residues. Trimming cost V 3 bases and J 6 bases, with 14 bases left between them. The CDR3: CSVDSGEGDGYTF. The CDR3 nucleotides are TGCAGCGTTGATTCGGGGGAGGGGGATGGCTACACCTTC.

In its sample, this clone was seen a few times. The chain is built from TRBV5-1 and TRBJ1-6, with D maybe TRBD1 (5 bases). This CDR3 spans 15 amino acids. Germline-derived CDR1 and CDR2 are SGHRS and YFSETQ. V was clipped by 0 bases and J by 7 bases, with 11 bases between them. The CDR3 is CASSLGAGLNSPLHF. The CDR3 region has the DNA TGCGCCAGCAGCTTGGGGGCAGGGCTAAATTCACCCCTCCACTTT.

This chain links TRBV3-1 (or the pseudogene TRBV3-2) with TRBJ2-5, with D perhaps matching TRBD1 (6 bases). Germline V lookup: CDR1 LGHDT, CDR2 YNNKEL (reference sequence). CDR3 length: 16 amino acids. Trimming left V 0 bases short and J 5 bases short, with 16 bases between. The CDR3 here is CASSQDTTGNVETQYF. CDR3 nucleotides: TGTGCCAGCAGCCAAGATACAACAGGGAATGTGGAGACCCAGTACTTC.

V usage is TRBV11-2 and J usage is TRBJ1-1; TRBD1 matches at 9 bases. CDR1 is SGHAT, CDR2 FQNNGV, per germline. CDR3 length: 14 residues. V shed 5 bases, J shed 4 bases, and the junction held 5 bases outside the gene matches. In nucleotides, the CDR3 is TGTGCCAGCAGCATTACAGGGGGCGTCACTGAAGCTTTCTTT. This encodes CASSITGGVTEAFF. Looking up the rest from reference TRBV11-2 and TRBJ1-1 gives the full variable domain: EAGVAQSPRYKIIEKRQSVAFWCNPISGHATLYWYQQILGQGPKLLIQFQNNGVVDDSQLPKDRFSAERLKGVDSTLKIQPAKLEDSAVYLCASSITGGVTEAFFGQGTRLTVV.

CDR3 coding DNA: TGTGCCAGCAGCCCGGGACAGGGCCCCTACAATGAGCAGTTCTTC. Its translation: CASSPGQGPYNEQFF. The chain joins TRBV9 to TRBJ2-1; 9 bases are a match to TRBD1. The CDR3 spans 15 residues. Germline V CDR1 and CDR2: SGDLS, YYNGEE. V dropped 4 bases and J dropped 2; count of bases not matched to a gene: 4.

This clone has a single count. The chain has TRBV28 and TRBJ1-2; 9 bases match TRBD1. Unmatched junction bases numbered 13, after V lost 5 bases and J lost 3 bases. The germline gives CDR1 MDHEN, CDR2 SYDVKM. CDR3 length equals 17 residues. Written as DNA, the CDR3 is TGTGCCAGCAGTCTAAAAGGCAACAGGGGGCAGTACTATGGCTACACCTTC. It codes for CASSLKGNRGQYYGYTF.

V and J are TRBV7-9 and TRBJ2-1; no clear D. Germline V CDR1 and CDR2: SEHNR, FQNEAQ (reference sequence). The CDR3 runs to 14 residues. V lost 2 bases and J 7 bases, leaving 12 bases between the germline ends. CDR3 DNA sequence: TGTGCCAGCAGCTTAACCCTGCGCCGGAATGAGCAGTTCTTC. The encoded protein is CASSLTLRRNEQFF.

This clone was seen a single time. The CDR3 bases are TGTGCCAGCAGCCCGCCTGTGACTAGCGGGAGGGCTAGGGAGCAGTTCTTC. Translated, it gives CASSPPVTSGRAREQFF. V gene TRBV11-2 combines with J gene TRBJ2-1; 14 nucleotides line up with TRBD2. The germline V gene has CDR1 SGHAT and CDR2 FQNNGV. The CDR3 covers 17 residues. J gave up 10 bases and V 5 bases, and 13 bases lay outside the gene matches.

The rearrangement joins TRBV3-1 (or the pseudogene TRBV3-2) to TRBJ2-1; possible D gene TRBD1, 5 bases. The CDR3 sequence is 16 residues long. Trimming left V 0 bases short and J 3 bases short, with 12 bases between. Germline V lookup: CDR1 LGHDT, CDR2 YNNKEL (reference sequence). The CDR3 sequence: CASSQEGLVVYNEQFF. The CDR3 DNA reads as TGTGCCAGCAGCCAAGAGGGGCTAGTTGTCTACAATGAGCAGTTCTTC.

This sequence joins TRBV4-1 and TRBJ1-4; a possible D gene is TRBD1 (6 bases). Per germline, CDR1 MGHRA and CDR2 YSYEKL. This CDR3 region has 14 residues. The V and J ends lost 4 bases and 8 bases respectively, with 14 bases between them. CDR3 in DNA: TGCGCCAGCAGCCTATCCGGGACAAAAGAAAAACTGTTTTTT. Amino acids: CASSLSGTKEKLFF.

This rearrangement joins TRBV7-8 to TRBJ1-2, with 8 bases aligning to TRBD1. The germline V gene has CDR1 SGHVS and CDR2 FQNEAQ. The CDR3 length is 14 residues. Germline trimming cut 5 bases from V and 3 bases from J; bases unmatched to any gene: 5. The CDR3 reads CASSITGGDYGYTF. The CDR3 DNA reads TGTGCCAGCAGCATAACAGGGGGGGACTATGGCTACACCTTC.

The J gene is TRBJ1-1, the V gene TRBV18; possible D gene TRBD1, 5 bases. This CDR3 is built from 15 residues. The V gene's germline CDR1 is KGHSH and CDR2 LQKENI. V dropped 2 bases and J dropped 1 base, with 11 bases sitting between them. The CDR3 loop reads CASSPIAGSNTEAFF. The CDR3 nucleotides are TGTGCCAGCTCACCAATCGCAGGGTCGAACACTGAAGCTTTCTTT.

The genes are TRBV11-2 and TRBJ1-4; maybe TRBD1 (6 bases). The germline CDR1 and CDR2 sequences are SGHAT and FQNNGV. This CDR3 has 15 residues. Trimming removed 4 bases from V and 5 bases from J, with 14 bases in between. The CDR3 DNA reads TGTGCCAGCAGCTCCAGGACAGTGGAGAATGAAAAACTGTTTTTT. This sequence encodes CASSSRTVENEKLFF.

The chain has TRBV10-3 and TRBJ1-4; 7 bases fit TRBD1. V was pared by 6 bases and J by 7 bases, with 5 bases of the junction left unmatched. The CDR3 length is 13 residues. In germline, CDR1 is ENHRY, CDR2 SYGVKD. Written as DNA, the CDR3 is TGTGCCATCAGACCTAACAGGGGTGAAAAACTGTTTTTT. Encoded protein: CAIRPNRGEKLFF.

The chain carries TRBV6-4 and TRBJ1-6; possibly TRBD1 for D (6 bases). The length of the CDR3 is 15 residues. Trimming pared 6 bases from V and 4 bases from J, leaving 13 bases between. In germline, CDR1 is MRHNA, CDR2 SNTAGT. The CDR3 DNA reads as TGTGCCAGCAGCGCAGGGGCCTCATATAATTCACCCCTCCACTTT. It translates to CASSAGASYNSPLHF.

The CDR3 sequence is CASSKAREPPVLGSSYGYTF. The DNA of the CDR3 is TGTGCCAGCAGCAAAGCGCGGGAACCACCGGTTCTAGGGTCTTCTTATGGCTACACCTTC. The chain joins TRBV21-1 to TRBJ1-2. TRBV21-1 is a pseudogene segment. This CDR3 region has 20 residues.